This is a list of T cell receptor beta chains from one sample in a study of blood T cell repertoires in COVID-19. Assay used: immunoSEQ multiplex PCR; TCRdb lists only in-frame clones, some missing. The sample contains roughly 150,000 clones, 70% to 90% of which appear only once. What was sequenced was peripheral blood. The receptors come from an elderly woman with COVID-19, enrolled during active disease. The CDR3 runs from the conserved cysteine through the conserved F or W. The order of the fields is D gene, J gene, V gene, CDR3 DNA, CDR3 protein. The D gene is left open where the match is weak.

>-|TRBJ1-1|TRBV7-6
TGTGCCAGCAGCTCCGGAAGGGTGGAGGACACTGAAGCTTTCTTT
CASSSGRVEDTEAFF
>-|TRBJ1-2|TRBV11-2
TGTGCCAGCAGCCCAATGCGGGGGCGCTTTGGCTACACCTTC
CASSPMRGRFGYTF
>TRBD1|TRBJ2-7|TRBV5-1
TGCGCCAGCAGGATCTCCGGGACAGGGTTCAACGAGCAGTACTTC
CASRISGTGFNEQYF
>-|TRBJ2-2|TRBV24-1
TGTGCCACCATGGCAGCGAACACCGGGGAGCTGTTTTTT
CATMAANTGELFF
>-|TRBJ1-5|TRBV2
TGTGCCAGCAACCGACAGGACGTTGGTCAGCCCCAGCATTTT
CASNRQDVGQPQHF
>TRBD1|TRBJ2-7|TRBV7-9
TGTGCCAGCAGCCACGGACAGGGCAAGAACTACGAGCAGTACTTC
CASSHGQGKNYEQYF
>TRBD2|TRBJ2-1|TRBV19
TGTGCCAGTAAGCGGGGGCCTTTTAATGAGCAGTTCTTC
CASKRGPFNEQFF
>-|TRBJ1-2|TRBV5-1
TGCGCCAGCAGCTTGTCGTCCGTCGAGGCAAAGGGGGGGTACACCTTC
CASSLSSVEAKGGYTF
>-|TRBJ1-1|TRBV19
TGTGCCAGTAGAGGGGCAGCAGCTTTCTTT
CASRGAAAFF
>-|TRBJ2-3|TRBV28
TGTGCCAGCAGTTTCCCCCATCTAGTCGGTACGCAGTATTTT
CASSFPHLVGTQYF